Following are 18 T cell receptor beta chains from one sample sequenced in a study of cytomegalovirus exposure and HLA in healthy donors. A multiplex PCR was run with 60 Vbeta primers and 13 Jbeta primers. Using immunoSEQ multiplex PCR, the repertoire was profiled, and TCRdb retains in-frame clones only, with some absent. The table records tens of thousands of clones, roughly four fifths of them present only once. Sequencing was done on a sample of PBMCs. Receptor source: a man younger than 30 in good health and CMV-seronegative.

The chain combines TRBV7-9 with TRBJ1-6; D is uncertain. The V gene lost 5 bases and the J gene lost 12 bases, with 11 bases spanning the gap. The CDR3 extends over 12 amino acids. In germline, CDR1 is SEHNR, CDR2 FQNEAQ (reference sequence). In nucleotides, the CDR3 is TGTGCCAGCAGCCCCCAAGCTGGACCCCTCCACTTT. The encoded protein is CASSPQAGPLHF.

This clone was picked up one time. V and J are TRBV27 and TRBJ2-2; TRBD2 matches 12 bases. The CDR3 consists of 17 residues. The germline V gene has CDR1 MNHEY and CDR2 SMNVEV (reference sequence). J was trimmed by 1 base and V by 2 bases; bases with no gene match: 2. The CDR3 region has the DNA TGTGCCAGCAGTTTACGGACTAGCGGGATGAACACCGGGGAGCTGTTTTTT. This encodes CASSLRTSGMNTGELFF.

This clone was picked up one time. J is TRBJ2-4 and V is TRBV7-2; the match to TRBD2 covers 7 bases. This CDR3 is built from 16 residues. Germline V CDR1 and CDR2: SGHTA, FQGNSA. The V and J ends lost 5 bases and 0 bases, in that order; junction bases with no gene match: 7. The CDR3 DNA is TGTGCCAGCAGCCGGGGAGGGACCCTAGCCAAAAACATTCAGTACTTC. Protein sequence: CASSRGGTLAKNIQYF.

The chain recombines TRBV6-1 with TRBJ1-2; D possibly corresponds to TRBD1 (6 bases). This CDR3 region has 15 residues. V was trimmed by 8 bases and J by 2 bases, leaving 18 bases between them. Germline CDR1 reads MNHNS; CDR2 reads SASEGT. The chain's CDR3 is CASLNKAQGNYGYTF. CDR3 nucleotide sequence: TGTGCCAGCCTGAATAAGGCGCAGGGGAACTATGGCTACACCTTC.

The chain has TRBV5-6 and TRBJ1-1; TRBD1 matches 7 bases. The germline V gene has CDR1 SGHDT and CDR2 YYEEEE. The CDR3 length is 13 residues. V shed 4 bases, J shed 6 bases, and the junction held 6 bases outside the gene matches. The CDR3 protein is CASSLGQTPEAFF. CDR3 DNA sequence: TGTGCCAGCAGCCTGGGACAGACCCCTGAAGCTTTCTTT.

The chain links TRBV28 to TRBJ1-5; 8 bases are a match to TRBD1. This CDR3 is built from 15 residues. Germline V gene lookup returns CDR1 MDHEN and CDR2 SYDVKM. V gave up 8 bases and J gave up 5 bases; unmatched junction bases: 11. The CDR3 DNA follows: TGTGCCAGCGGACCTCGGACAGGGTGGGATCAGCCCCAGCATTTT. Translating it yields CASGPRTGWDQPQHF.

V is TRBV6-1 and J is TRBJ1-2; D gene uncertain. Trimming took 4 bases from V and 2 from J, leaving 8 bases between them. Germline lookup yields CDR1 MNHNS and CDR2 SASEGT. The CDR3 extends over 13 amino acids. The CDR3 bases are TGTGCCAGCAGTGTCAGTTACAACTATGGCTACACCTTC. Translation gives CASSVSYNYGYTF.

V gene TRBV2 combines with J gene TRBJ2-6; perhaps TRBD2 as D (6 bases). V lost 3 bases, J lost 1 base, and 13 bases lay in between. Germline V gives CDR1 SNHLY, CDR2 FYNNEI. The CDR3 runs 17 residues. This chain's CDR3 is CASSDPSRESGANVLTF. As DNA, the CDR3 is TGTGCCAGCAGTGATCCTTCCCGGGAGTCTGGGGCCAACGTCCTGACTTTC.

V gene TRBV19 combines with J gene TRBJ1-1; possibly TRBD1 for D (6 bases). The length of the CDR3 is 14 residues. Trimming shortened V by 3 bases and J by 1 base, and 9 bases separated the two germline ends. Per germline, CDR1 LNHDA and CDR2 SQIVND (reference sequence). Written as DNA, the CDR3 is TGTGCCAGTAGTATTGGGGGCCAGAACACTGAAGCTTTCTTT. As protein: CASSIGGQNTEAFF.

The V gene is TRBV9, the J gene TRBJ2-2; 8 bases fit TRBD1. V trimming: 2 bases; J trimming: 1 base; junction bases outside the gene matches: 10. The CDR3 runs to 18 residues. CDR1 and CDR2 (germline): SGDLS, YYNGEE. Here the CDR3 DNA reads TGTGCCAGCAGCGTCGGTCCCTCCGGGACAGGGAACACCGGGGAGCTGTTTTTT. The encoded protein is CASSVGPSGTGNTGELFF.

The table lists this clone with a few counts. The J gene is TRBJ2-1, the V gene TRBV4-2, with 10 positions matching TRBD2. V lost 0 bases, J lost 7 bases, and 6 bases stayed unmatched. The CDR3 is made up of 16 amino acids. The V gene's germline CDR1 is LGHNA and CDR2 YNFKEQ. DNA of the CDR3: TGTGCCAGCAGCCAAGATCGGGGTAGCGGGGGGAATGAGCAGTTCTTC. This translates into CASSQDRGSGGNEQFF.

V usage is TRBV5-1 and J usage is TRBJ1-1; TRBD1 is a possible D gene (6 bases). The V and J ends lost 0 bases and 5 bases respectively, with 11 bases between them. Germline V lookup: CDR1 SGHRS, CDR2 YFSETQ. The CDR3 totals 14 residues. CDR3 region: CASSLENRATEAFF. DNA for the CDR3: TGCGCCAGCAGCTTGGAAAACAGGGCTACTGAAGCTTTCTTT.

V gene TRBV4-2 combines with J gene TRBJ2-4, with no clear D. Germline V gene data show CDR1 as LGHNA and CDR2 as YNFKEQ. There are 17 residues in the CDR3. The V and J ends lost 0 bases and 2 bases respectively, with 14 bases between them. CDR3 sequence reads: CASSQERPPGPKNIQYF. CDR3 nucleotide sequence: TGTGCCAGCAGCCAAGAAAGACCACCGGGTCCCAAAAACATTCAGTACTTC.

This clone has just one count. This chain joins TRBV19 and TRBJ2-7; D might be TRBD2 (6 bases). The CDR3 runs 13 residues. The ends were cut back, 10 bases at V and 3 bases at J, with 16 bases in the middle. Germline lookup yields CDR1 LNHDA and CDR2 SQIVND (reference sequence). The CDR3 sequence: CATKPGLNYEQYF. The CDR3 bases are TGTGCCACAAAGCCGGGACTCAACTACGAGCAGTACTTC.

The CDR3 DNA reads as TGTGCCAGCAGCTCCGCAGGGGACCCGAATGAAAAACTGTTTTTT. It is translated as CASSSAGDPNEKLFF. The rearrangement joins TRBV5-5 to TRBJ1-4; D possibly corresponds to TRBD1 (6 bases). Germline CDR1 is SGHKS and CDR2 is YYEKEE (reference sequence). V was shortened by 3 bases and J by 5 bases, with 14 bases between the two germline ends. The CDR3 is 15 amino acids.

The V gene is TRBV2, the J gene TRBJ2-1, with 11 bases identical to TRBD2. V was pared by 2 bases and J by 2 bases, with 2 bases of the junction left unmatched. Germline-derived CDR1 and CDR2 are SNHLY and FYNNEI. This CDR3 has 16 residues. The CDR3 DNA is TGTGCCAGCAGTGAACTAGCGGGAGGTGCCTACAATGAGCAGTTCTTC. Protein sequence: CASSELAGGAYNEQFF.

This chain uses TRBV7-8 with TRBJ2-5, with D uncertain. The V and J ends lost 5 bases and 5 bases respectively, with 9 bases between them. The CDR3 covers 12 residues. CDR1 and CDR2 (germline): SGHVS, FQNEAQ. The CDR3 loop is CASSTLEETQYF. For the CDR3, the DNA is TGTGCCAGCAGCACTTTAGAGGAGACCCAGTACTTC. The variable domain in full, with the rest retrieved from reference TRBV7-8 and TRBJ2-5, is GAGVSQSPRYKVAKRGQDVALRCDPISGHVSLFWYQQALGQGPEFLTYFQNEAQLDKSGLPSDRFFAERPEGSVSTLKIQRTQQEDSAVYLCASSTLEETQYFGPGTRLLVL.

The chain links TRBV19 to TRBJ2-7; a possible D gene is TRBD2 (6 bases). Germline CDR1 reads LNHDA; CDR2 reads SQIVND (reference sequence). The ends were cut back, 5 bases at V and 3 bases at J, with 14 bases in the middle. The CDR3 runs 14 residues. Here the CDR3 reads CASSRGTGLYEQYF. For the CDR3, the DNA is TGTGCCAGTAGTCGCGGGACTGGCCTCTACGAGCAGTACTTC.